These 11 T cell receptor beta chains were sequenced from one sample in a study of blood T cells in healthy people across ages. Together with a sample-barcoded 5' primer, a J-beta primer mix was included in a second PCR lasting about 7 to 12 cycles. TCRdb reanalysed the 5' RACE reads using MiXCR and keeps one entry per CDR3 protein. This sample has about 1.6 million distinct CDR3 sequences; 30% to 40% occur once, and the top ten carry approximately 11%. Sequenced sample: blood. The receptors originated from a woman under 40 in good health.

Turning to this clonotype: It is likely a read error, because the conserved phenylalanine at the end of the CDR3 is missing. The rearrangement joins TRBV13 to TRBJ2-5; D not certain. Germline CDR1 reads PRHDT; CDR2 reads FYEKMQ (reference sequence). V was shortened by 1 base and J by 4 bases, with 7 bases between the two germline ends. CDR3 length equals 13 residues. The CDR3 reads CASSLEGRETQYL. The CDR3, as DNA: TGTGCCAGCAGCTTAGAAGGAAGAGAGACCCAGTACCTC.

This chain connects TRBV20-1 to TRBJ2-1, with TRBD2 matching over 12 bases. Germline V gene data show CDR1 as DFQATT and CDR2 as SNEGSKA (reference sequence). After removal of 6 bases from V and 7 bases from J, the junction contained 7 bases not matched to a gene. This CDR3 region has 14 residues. The CDR3, as DNA: TGCAGTGCGGAGACTAGCGGGAGCTCTAATGAGCAGTTCTTC. The encoded protein is CSAETSGSSNEQFF.

This clonotype was seen a handful of times. V gene TRBV6-6 combines with J gene TRBJ1-2; D gene ambiguous. V shed 6 bases and J shed 1 base, with 9 bases lying between them. The CDR3 totals 13 residues. CDR1 MNHNY and CDR2 SVGAGI come from the germline V gene (reference sequence). Here the CDR3 reads CASRTPRNYGYTF. CDR3 nucleotide sequence: TGTGCCAGCAGAACCCCTCGTAACTATGGCTACACCTTC.

The chain carries TRBV6-6 and TRBJ2-7; 7 bases map to TRBD2. The CDR3 covers 15 residues. With 6 bases clipped from V and 6 bases from J, the junction kept 14 bases outside the gene matches. Germline loops: CDR1 MNHNY, CDR2 SVGAGI (reference sequence). The CDR3 loop reads CASSPLQRGLPEQYF. CDR3 sequence (DNA): TGTGCCAGCAGCCCCCTCCAGCGGGGCCTTCCCGAGCAGTACTTC.

This clonotype was picked up a small number of times. The V gene is TRBV7-9, the J gene TRBJ2-7, with 10 bases matching TRBD1. V lost 5 bases, J lost 6 bases, and 10 bases stayed unmatched. CDR3 size: 15 residues. CDR1 and CDR2 (germline): SEHNR, FQNEAQ (reference sequence). The CDR3 region is CASSVIGQGVGEQYF. For the CDR3, the DNA is TGTGCCAGCAGCGTCATTGGACAGGGGGTTGGCGAGCAGTACTTC.

V usage is TRBV9 and J usage is TRBJ2-7; D call uncertain. Germline lookup yields CDR1 SGDLS and CDR2 YYNGEE. The CDR3 length is 17 residues. The V and J ends lost 0 bases and 10 bases respectively, with 26 bases between them. CDR3 DNA sequence: TGTGCCAGCAGCGTAGGCGGCTGGAAGGGTCCGAAAGAGGCCCAGTACTTC. This translates into CASSVGGWKGPKEAQYF.

The V gene is TRBV5-1, the J gene TRBJ1-4, with a tentative D call TRBD1 (6 bases). The CDR3 totals 18 residues. With 4 bases removed from V and 5 bases from J, the gap between germline ends came to 24 bases. CDR1 and CDR2 from the germline V gene are SGHRS and YFSETQ. CDR3 DNA sequence: TGCGCCAGCAGCGTTGTCCCGGGGCGGACAGCTATAAATGAAAAACTGTTTTTT. It yields the protein CASSVVPGRTAINEKLFF.

The chain carries TRBV15 and TRBJ2-3, with D perhaps matching TRBD1 (6 bases). The germline V and J ends were trimmed by 5 bases and 0 bases, with 9 bases remaining between them. Germline V gene sequence: CDR1 LNHNV, CDR2 YYDKDF (reference sequence). The CDR3 is made up of 14 amino acids. The CDR3 DNA sequence: TGTGCCACCAGCCTACAGGGCAGCACAGATACGCAGTATTTT. Translated, it gives CATSLQGSTDTQYF.

This clonotype was counted between two and nine times. The rearrangement joins TRBV24-1 to TRBJ1-2; 10 bases match TRBD1. The CDR3 runs to 17 residues. Germline V CDR1 and CDR2: KGHDR, SFDVKD. V lost 5 bases to trimming and J lost 2 bases; unmatched junction nucleotides: 10. The CDR3 DNA follows: TGTGCCACCAGTGGCCCCCCGACGGGACAGGGGAACTATGGCTACACCTTC. It specifies CATSGPPTGQGNYGYTF.

The CDR3 DNA is TGTGCCAGCAGCAAAGTCGGCCAGGAGCTCTATGGCTACACCTTC. This codes for CASSKVGQELYGYTF. The chain recombines TRBV21-1 with TRBJ1-2. TRBV21-1 is a pseudogene. The CDR3 extends over 15 amino acids.

The CDR3 spells CASVVGVETFF. DNA for the CDR3: TGTGCCAGCGTTGTGGGTGTGGAAACTTTCTTT. This chain links TRBV27 with TRBJ1-1; unclear D gene. This CDR3 region has 11 residues. Germline CDR1 and CDR2: MNHEY and SMNVEV (reference sequence). Trimming took 8 bases from V and 12 from J, leaving 16 bases between them.